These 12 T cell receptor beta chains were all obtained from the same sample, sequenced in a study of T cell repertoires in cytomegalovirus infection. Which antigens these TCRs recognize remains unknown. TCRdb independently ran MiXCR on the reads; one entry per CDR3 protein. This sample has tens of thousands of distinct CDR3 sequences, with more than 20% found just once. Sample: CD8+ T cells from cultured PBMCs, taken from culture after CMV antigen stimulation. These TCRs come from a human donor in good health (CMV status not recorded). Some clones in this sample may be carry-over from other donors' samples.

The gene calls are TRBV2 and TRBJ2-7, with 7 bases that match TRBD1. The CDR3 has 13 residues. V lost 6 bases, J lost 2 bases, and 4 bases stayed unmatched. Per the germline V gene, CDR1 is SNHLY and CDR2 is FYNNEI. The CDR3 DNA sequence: TGTGCCAGCAGAACCGGGACAGCCTACGAGCAGTACTTC. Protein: CASRTGTAYEQYF. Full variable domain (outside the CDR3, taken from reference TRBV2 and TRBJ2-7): EPEVTQTPSHQVTQMGQEVILRCVPISNHLYFYWYRQILGQKVEFLVSFYNNEISEKSEIFDDQFSVERPDGSNFTLKIRSTKLEDSAMYFCASRTGTAYEQYFGPGTRLTVT.

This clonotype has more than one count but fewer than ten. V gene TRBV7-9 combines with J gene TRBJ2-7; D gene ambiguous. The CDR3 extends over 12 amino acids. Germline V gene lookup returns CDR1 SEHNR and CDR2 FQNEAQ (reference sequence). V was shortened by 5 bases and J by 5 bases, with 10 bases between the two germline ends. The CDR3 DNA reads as TGTGCCAGCAGCCGCATGGGTAACGAGCAGTACTTC. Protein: CASSRMGNEQYF. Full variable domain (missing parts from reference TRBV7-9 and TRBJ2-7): DTGVSQNPRHKITKRGQNVTFRCDPISEHNRLYWYRQTLGQGPEFLTYFQNEAQLEKSRLLSDRFSAERPKGSFSTLEIQRTEQGDSAMYLCASSRMGNEQYFGPGTRLTVT.

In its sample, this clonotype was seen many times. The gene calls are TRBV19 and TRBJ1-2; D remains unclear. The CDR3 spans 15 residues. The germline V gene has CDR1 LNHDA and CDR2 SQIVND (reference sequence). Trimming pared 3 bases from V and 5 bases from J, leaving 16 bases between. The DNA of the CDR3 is TGTGCCAGTAGTATGTTGTTGGGCAGCCCTTATGGCTACACCTTC. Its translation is CASSMLLGSPYGYTF.

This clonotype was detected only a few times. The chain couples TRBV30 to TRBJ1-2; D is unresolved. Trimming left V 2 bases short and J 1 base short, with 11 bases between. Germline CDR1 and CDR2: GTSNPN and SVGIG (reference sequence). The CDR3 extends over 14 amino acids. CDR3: CAWSFDGVNYGYTF. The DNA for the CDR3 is TGTGCCTGGAGTTTCGACGGAGTTAACTATGGCTACACCTTC.

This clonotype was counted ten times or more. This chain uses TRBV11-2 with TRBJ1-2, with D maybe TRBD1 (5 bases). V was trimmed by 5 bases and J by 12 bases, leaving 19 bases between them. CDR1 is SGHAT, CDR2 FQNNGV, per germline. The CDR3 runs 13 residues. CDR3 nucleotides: TGTGCCAGCAGCATCATGGGAGGGGTGGTCGACACCTTC. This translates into CASSIMGGVVDTF.

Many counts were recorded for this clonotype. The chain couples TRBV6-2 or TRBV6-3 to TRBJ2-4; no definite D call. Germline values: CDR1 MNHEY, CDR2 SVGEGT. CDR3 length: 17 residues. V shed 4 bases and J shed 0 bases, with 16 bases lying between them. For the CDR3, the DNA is TGTGCCAGCAGTTTCGACGGCCAGAAACTAGCCAAAAACATTCAGTACTTC. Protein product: CASSFDGQKLAKNIQYF.

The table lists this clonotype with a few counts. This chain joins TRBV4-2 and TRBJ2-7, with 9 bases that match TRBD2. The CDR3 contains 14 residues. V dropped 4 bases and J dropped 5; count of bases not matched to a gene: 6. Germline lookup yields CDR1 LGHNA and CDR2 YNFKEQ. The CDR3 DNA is TGTGCCAGCAGCCCAGTGGGCGGGAGGGACGAGCAGTACTTC. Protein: CASSPVGGRDEQYF.

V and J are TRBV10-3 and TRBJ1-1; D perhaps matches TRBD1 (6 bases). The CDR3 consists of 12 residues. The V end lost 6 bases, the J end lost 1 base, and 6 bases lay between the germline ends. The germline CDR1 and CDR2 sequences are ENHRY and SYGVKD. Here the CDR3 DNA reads TGTGCCATCAGAGGGGGGAACACTGAAGCTTTCTTT. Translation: CAIRGGNTEAFF.

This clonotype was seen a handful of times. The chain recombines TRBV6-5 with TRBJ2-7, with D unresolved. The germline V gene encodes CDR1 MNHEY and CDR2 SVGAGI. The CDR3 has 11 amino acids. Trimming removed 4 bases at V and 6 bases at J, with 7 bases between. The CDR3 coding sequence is TGTGCCAGCAGTTCCCCCATCGAGCAGTACTTC. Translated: CASSSPIEQYF.

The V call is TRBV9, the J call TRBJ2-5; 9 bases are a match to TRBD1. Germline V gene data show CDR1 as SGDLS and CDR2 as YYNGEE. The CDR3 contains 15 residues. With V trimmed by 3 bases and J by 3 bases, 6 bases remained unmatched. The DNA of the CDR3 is TGTGCCAGCAGCGCGCGGACAGGGGAAGAAGAGACCCAGTACTTC. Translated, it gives CASSARTGEEETQYF.

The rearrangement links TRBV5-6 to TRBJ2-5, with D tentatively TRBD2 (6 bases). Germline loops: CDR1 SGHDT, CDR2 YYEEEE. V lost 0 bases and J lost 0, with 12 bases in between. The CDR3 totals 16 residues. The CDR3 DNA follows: TGTGCCAGCAGCTTGGCTGGTAGCGGTTACCAAGAGACCCAGTACTTC. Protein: CASSLAGSGYQETQYF.

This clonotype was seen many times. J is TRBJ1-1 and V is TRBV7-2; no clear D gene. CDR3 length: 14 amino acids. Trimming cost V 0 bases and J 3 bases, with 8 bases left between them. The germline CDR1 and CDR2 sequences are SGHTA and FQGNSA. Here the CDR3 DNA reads TGTGCCAGCAGCTTAGCCCACCTCGACACTGAAGCTTTCTTT. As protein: CASSLAHLDTEAFF.